What follows is one T cell receptor beta chain and its context. The trim removed 5 bases at V and 4 bases at J, leaving 9 bases unmatched. The CDR3 spans 15 residues. Germline loops: CDR1 MDHEN, CDR2 SYDVKM. The sample originates from a study of cytomegalovirus exposure and HLA in healthy donors. 13 Jbeta primers and 60 Vbeta primers were used for the PCR. Libraries were prepared by immunoSEQ multiplex PCR; TCRdb keeps only in-frame clonotypes and omits some of them. Of around 150,000 clones listed, roughly 77% were seen once; the top ten hold roughly 2.8%. Nominally healthy donors provided the samples, though records likely missed some immune exposures.

The TCR originated in a middle-aged woman in good health and CMV-seropositive. Sequencing was done on a sample of PBMCs. V and J are TRBV28 and TRBJ1-2, with TRBD1 identical over 8 bases. Here the CDR3 DNA reads TGTGCCAGCAGTGTACTCGGACAGGGCGGCTATGGCTACACCTTC. Its translation is CASSVLGQGGYGYTF.